This TCR beta chain was retrieved from a study of cytomegalovirus exposure and HLA in healthy donors (dated by TCRdb to about 2017). Notes on the research overall: An earlier analysis of a few hundred of the donors reported approximately 280 Gb of sequence data and some 110 million unique TCR beta sequences obtained from approximately 180 million T cells. Roughly 300 gigabases of sequencing data and around 85 million unique TCR sequences made up an early release that covered several hundred HLA-typed donors. Of the roughly 410 genotyped donors, less than 90% were placed in the genetic ancestry cluster associated with self-reported Caucasian donors. The aim of the study was to test whether cataloging public T cell receptors could identify signatures of past pathogen exposure. The study used immunosequencing to profile the T cell repertoires of approximately 690 subjects and linked those repertoires to cytomegalovirus serostatus. Along with the approximately 670-subject first cohort, a separate validation cohort of over 90 different subjects was used. The study combined high-throughput TCR immunosequencing, statistical association of individual TCRs with disease status, and machine learning to predict cytomegalovirus infection status. A later analysis re-analyzed previously published TCR beta repertoires from 650 to 800 donors and added high-resolution HLA genotyping to study TCR occurrence patterns. Rather than drawing on any new phenotypic data, the later analysis identified candidate immune exposures from TCR beta sequences and the way those sequences occurred across donors. An earlier analysis of some 500 of the donors used high-throughput TCR beta sequencing to judge whether each TCR beta V gene segment behaved as functional or pseudogenic. Donor age, sex, ethnicity and CMV serostatus were collected together with the repertoire data. A later genetic analysis used genome-wide SNP genotypes for about 55% of the 666 donors, treating that subset as a discovery cohort. Every repertoire in the discovery cohort had been generated on one and the same sequencing platform. Both class I and class II loci were covered by HLA typing, at four-digit resolution. The number of donors typed differed by locus, with about 629-640 for A, B, C, DRB1 and DQB1, over 500 for DQA1, about 610 for DPA1, and approximately 470 for DPB1. Roughly 5 DR-DQ haplotypes were handled as single units for association and clustering, since linkage in the cohort was strong. Among around 400 genotyped donors of the cohort, an average of approximately 240,000 unique TCR beta nucleotide sequences was sequenced per donor, of which roughly 18% were non-productive.

As for this clone: The antigen it recognizes is unknown. Per-nucleotide qualities are absent, and no much larger clonotype sits a single base away.

Overall results and qualifications from the work: The study gave a list of under 200 TCR beta chains associated with cytomegalovirus. Specific HLA alleles were associated with some 15,000 TCR beta sequences at a false discovery rate of 0.05 in a later analysis. The earlier analysis of a few hundred of the donors excluded fewer than 20 rarely observed V segments, including chromosome 9 orphons, because counts were too low. An earlier analysis of several hundred of the donors showed that most TCR beta V segments appeared in productive rearrangements either about 90% or about 30% of the time, which broadly matched IMGT annotations. In a later analysis, TCR association rates were found to vary across HLA loci, with the most associated TCRs seen for DRB1 alleles and the fewest for HLA-C alleles. Several of the top co-occurrence clusters appeared to be linked to parvovirus B19, influenza, CMV and Epstein-Barr virus, according to a later analysis. According to a later genetic analysis, donors in an Asian-associated ancestry cluster had fewer N-insertions in productive TCRs than the approximately 650-donor mean. A further reported finding was that TCR beta sequences accurately predicted the HLA-A and HLA-B alleles for most subjects in the first cohort. The presence/absence analyses assumed that sequencing depth was roughly uniform across donors, and that assumption may not be true. Most CMV-associated TCR beta chains appeared to be HLA-restricted in a later analysis, and the HLA associations seemed to be driven largely by CMV exposure. Linkage disequilibrium might explain the correlated functional status among segregating V segments, but an unknown experimental factor could not be excluded. Because HLA typing was unavailable for some donors at each locus, only the typed subset was used in association tests. The authors suggested that the approach could potentially be generalized to other disease states and immunological phenotypes. A few of the identified cytomegalovirus-associated TCR beta chains were confirmed in vitro to be specific for cytomegalovirus antigens. A later analysis found that HLA-associated TCR beta chains were more clonally expanded and had lower generation probabilities than equally common non-associated chains. Assigning TCR associations to individual alleles was difficult when HLA alleles, especially DR and DQ, strongly co-occurred. V-gene and J-gene trimming of TCR beta chains was associated with a missense DCLRE1C variant in a later genetic analysis, and the association was replicated in an independent cohort. Most TCR sequences were seen in very few donors, while some public TCRs were found in many individuals. The cohort was sequenced for TCR beta chains only, and without alpha or paired-chain data the features that could be detected were limited. The only immune exposure information available for the cohort was CMV serostatus. Some IMGT-functional V segments, including TRBV6-2 and TRBV6-3, could not be distinguished by the 87-base-pair reads and were therefore excluded. Cytomegalovirus status was reported to be diagnosed by the classifier with high specificity and sensitivity in both the original and validation cohorts. A cluster of highly shared sequence variants was judged likely to represent a technical artifact of the sequencing pipeline.

Including cysteine and phenylalanine, the CDR3 has 13 amino acids. The sequence is cut down to CDR3 DNA, 39 bases in frame from base 1. CDR1 LNHDA and CDR2 SQIVND were looked up in the germline V gene (reference sequence). V is pruned by 9 bases and J by 3 bases, leaving 5 bases of the junction without a gene match. The library was prepared using the immunoSEQ multiplex PCR assay. A mixture of 60 forward primers for TCR Vbeta segments and 13 reverse primers for TCR Jbeta segments was used in the multiplex PCR. Amplification of the CDR3 region of rearranged TCR beta genes was performed with a multiplex PCR assay on genomic DNA. On the Illumina HiSeq System, the amplified TCR beta libraries were sequenced as 87-base-pair reads. Per the authors' processing: Across the 600 to 700 repertoires, a later analysis counted roughly 77 million unique TCR beta chains, approximately 12 million of which were shared by at least two donors. Raw reads were error-corrected and collapsed into unique sequences by a nearest-neighbor algorithm in which closely related sequences were merged to remove PCR and sequencing errors. Alignment of CDR3 sequences to IMGT reference sequences was used to assign V, D and J gene segments. For a sequence to be retained, a match of at least six nucleotides was required to both a V gene segment and a J gene segment. A rearrangement was called productive if the CDR3 had no stop codons and remained in frame with V and J, and every other rearrangement was called non-productive. Following IMGT convention, CDR3 was defined as the stretch from the second conserved V-encoded cysteine to the conserved J-encoded phenylalanine. In an earlier analysis of around 640 of the donors, sequences lacking an unambiguous match to a single V gene segment were excluded. In an earlier analysis of 587 of the donors, V segments were called functional above 56.7% productive rearrangements and were called segregating when the between-donor standard deviation exceeded 5%. A statistical classification framework was built for diagnosing cytomegalovirus status from the catalog of TCR beta chain sequences. A later analysis assigned V and J genes by comparing TCR nucleotide sequences with IMGT/GENE-DB human TR gene sequences. The TCRdist pipeline was used in a later analysis to assign CDR3 sequences and most-parsimonious VDJ recombination scenarios. In a later analysis, each TCR beta chain was defined by its CDR3 amino acid sequence together with its V-gene family, and reads lacking a unique V-gene family were excluded. To address suspected cross-contamination and a sequencing artifact, a later analysis removed 592 highly shared, low-generation-probability nucleotide sequences. In a later analysis, a clonal expansion index for each public chain was calculated from normalized within-repertoire ranks of inferred template counts. In a later analysis, generation probabilities were computed using a VDJ recombination model fitted to out-of-frame rearrangements, and the results were checked against IGoR. A later analysis scored TCR-TCR, TCR-HLA and TCR-CMV co-occurrence with hypergeometric tests, applying a repertoire-size bias correction to TCR pairs. False discovery rates were estimated in a later analysis by permuting HLA or CMV assignments 20 times. In a later analysis, co-occurring TCRs were grouped with DBSCAN, and TCRdist sequence similarity was added when clustering was performed within HLA-allele-positive subsets. Co-occurrence clustering excluded repertoires with fewer than 30,000 or more than 120,000 public chains, plus five with anomalous nucleotide sharing. The table comes from immuneACCESS by way of TCRdb, which keeps in-frame sequences with V and J called. Part of the clones is missing from these tables; in studies checked, under half for an unresolved V gene and the rest for unknown reasons. Clone size and V and J calls were adopted from that table, with D and trimming inferred from the DNA. In all, the sample holds roughly 180,000 clones, and about four fifths of those were seen once. The ten largest clones add up to around 5% of the sample.

The cohort consisted of approximately 690 healthy bone marrow donors. Cohort members were all nominally healthy when sampled, although unrecorded immune exposures were likely present. The donor was CMV seropositive and was included in the group of approximately 300 seropositive cohort members. A peripheral blood sample was provided by each donor, and peripheral blood mononuclear cells were used for TCR beta sequencing. The Qiagen DNeasy Blood Extraction Kit was used to extract genomic DNA from the blood cell samples. The sample comprised PBMCs. The sequence derives from a girl aged 5-17 years in good health and CMV-seropositive. This receptor chain uses TRBV19 and TRBJ2-1, with TRBD2 matching 7 junction bases. The CDR3 reads as follows: CASLGGDYNEQFF. The nucleotide sequence is given as TGTGCCAGCCTTGGGGGGGACTACAATGAGCAGTTCTTC.